This TCR beta chain was recorded in a study of CD8 T cells in Susac syndrome. Study context: Susac syndrome patients were untreated, on corticosteroids with some adding intravenous immunoglobulin, or on intravenous immunoglobulin only.

Recently defined diagnostic criteria classed the Susac syndrome patients as definite or probable. There are 14 residues in the CDR3. Trimming took off 8 bases at V and 0 bases at J, with 11 bases between the two ends. CDR1 is SEHNR, CDR2 FQNEAQ, per germline (reference sequence). Reverse transcription of roughly 0.5 to 1 ug RNA was performed with random hexamers. TCRdb fed the immunoSEQ multiplex PCR reads into MiXCR, producing one record per CDR3 protein. The data hold about 83,000 distinct CDR3 sequences, with approximately 96% observed a single time. Material: CD8+ T cells from PBMCs. This sequence was found in a human donor with Susac syndrome. The chain links TRBV7-9 to TRBJ1-5; D possibly corresponds to TRBD1 (6 bases). This CDR3 is CASGTGYSNQPQHF. The CDR3 bases are TGTGCCAGCGGCACAGGGTATAGCAATCAGCCCCAGCATTTT.